The rows below give T cell receptor beta chains drawn from one sample of a study of human T cells and chemical hapten exposure. Each CDR3 protein gets one entry after TCRdb re-called the RACE reads with MiXCR. The sample records 80,000 to 100,000 distinct CDR3 sequences, approximately 9% being singletons. The sequenced material came from whole blood. These receptor sequences come from a female donor in good health. Some clones in this sample may be carry-over from other donors' samples. Each CDR3 is given with its conserved first and last residue.

TRBV27	TRBJ1-5	CASSPIVGSSNQPQHF
TRBV7-2	TRBJ1-1	CASSFYRGEAFF
TRBV2	TRBJ2-1	CASNGGGRANEQFF
TRBV28	TRBJ1-5	CASRKGGFSNQPQHF
TRBV29-1	TRBJ2-1	CSAAGSSDNNEQFF
TRBV7-2	TRBJ2-5	CASSSSGRWETQYF
TRBV20-1	TRBJ1-2	CSASQDSNYGYTF
TRBV27	TRBJ2-7	CASSSGGRSYEQYF
TRBV11-1	TRBJ2-5	CASSLATLRGETQYF
TRBV20-1	TRBJ2-7	CSVNGVVGYEQYF
TRBV7-9	TRBJ2-7	CASSTGENPYEQYF
TRBV3-1	TRBJ2-3	CASSHRTSGRPIGQYF
TRBV6-5	TRBJ2-1	CASSPAAHLYNEQFF
TRBV29-1	TRBJ2-4	CSVVLAGGGNIQYF
TRBV6-1	TRBJ2-1	CASSERSGSYNEQFF
TRBV6-5	TRBJ2-7	CASRPTGPYEQYF
TRBV29-1	TRBJ1-2	CSVEVDSGGITF
TRBV10-3	TRBJ1-1	CAISDWTLPGNTEAFF
TRBV28	TRBJ2-1	CATQDTSRNNEQFF
TRBV28	TRBJ1-1	CASSLIGLPEAFF
TRBV12-3/TRBV12-4	TRBJ2-2	CASSFSVVVRELFF
TRBV5-1	TRBJ2-7	CASSLEGTSYEQYF
TRBV9	TRBJ1-5	CASSVEGVRNQPQHF
TRBV14	TRBJ2-5	CASSQVMVGTEETQYF
TRBV7-9	TRBJ2-7	CASSSQAESPRNEQYF
TRBV6-2/TRBV6-3	TRBJ2-7	CASSYSSSGSHEQYF
TRBV12-3/TRBV12-4	TRBJ1-5	CASSSGGGQPQNF
TRBV5-1	TRBJ1-4	CASSVRINEKLFF
TRBV11-2	TRBJ2-1	CASSFGLAGVQNEQFF
TRBV2	TRBJ2-1	CASLGETIRGSFF
TRBV27	TRBJ2-1	CASSPQGARNNEQFF
TRBV25-1	TRBJ2-5	CASSEWSNQETQYF
TRBV12-3/TRBV12-4	TRBJ2-7	CASRPRGAYEQYF
TRBV12-3/TRBV12-4	TRBJ2-7	CASSTGTGIEQYF